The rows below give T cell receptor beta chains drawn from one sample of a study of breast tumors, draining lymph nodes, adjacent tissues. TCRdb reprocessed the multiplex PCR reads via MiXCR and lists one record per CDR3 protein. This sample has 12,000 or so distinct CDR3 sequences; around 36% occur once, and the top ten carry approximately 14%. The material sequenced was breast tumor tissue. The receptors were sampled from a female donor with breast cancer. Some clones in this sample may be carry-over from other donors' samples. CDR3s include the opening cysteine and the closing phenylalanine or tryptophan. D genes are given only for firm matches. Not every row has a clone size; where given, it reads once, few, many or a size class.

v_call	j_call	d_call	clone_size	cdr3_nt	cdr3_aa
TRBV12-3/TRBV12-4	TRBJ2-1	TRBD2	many	TGTGCCAGCAGCTCTCCGGGACTAACCTACAATGAGCAGTTCTTC	CASSSPGLTYNEQFF
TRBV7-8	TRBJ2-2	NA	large	TGTGCCAGCAGTCATTATAACACCGGGGAGCTGTTTTTT	CASSHYNTGELFF
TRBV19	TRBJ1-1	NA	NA	TGTGCCAGTAGTATAGATCCCCTGGACGGGAACACTGAAGCTTTCTTT	CASSIDPLDGNTEAFF
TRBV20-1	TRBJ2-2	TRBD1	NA	TGCAGTGCTAGAGGGGACAGAGCGAACACCGGGGAGCTGTTTTTT	CSARGDRANTGELFF
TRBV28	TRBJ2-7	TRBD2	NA	TGTGCCAGCAGTTTGGCGAGCGGGGGCCGCTACGAGCAGTACTTC	CASSLASGGRYEQYF
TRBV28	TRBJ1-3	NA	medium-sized	TGTGCCAGCAGTTTATCGAAAGTGGGCGGCACCATATATTTT	CASSLSKVGGTIYF
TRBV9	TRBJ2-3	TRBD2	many	TGTGCCAGCAGCGATAGCGGGAGGAAGGAAGATACGCAGTATTTT	CASSDSGRKEDTQYF
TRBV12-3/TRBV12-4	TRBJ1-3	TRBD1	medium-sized	TGTGCCAGCAGTGTGACAGGGGGCCGTGGAAACACCATATATTTT	CASSVTGGRGNTIYF
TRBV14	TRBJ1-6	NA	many	TGTGCCAGCAGCCAAGAGGCCAGCTGGTCACCCCTCCACTTT	CASSQEASWSPLHF
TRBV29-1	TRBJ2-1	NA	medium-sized	TGCAGCGTTGAAGATGGAGGCAATGAGCAGTTCTTC	CSVEDGGNEQFF
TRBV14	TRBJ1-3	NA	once	TGTGCCAGCAGCCAAGGGACGGGGGGAAACACCGTATATTTT	CASSQGTGGNTVYF
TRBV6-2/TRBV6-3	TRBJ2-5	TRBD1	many	TGTGCCAGCAGCAACAGGGACAGGTCGCAAGAGACCCAGTACTTC	CASSNRDRSQETQYF
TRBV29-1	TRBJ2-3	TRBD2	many	TGCAGCGTTGGAAGGCGGGAGAGGGGCACAGATACGCAGTATTTT	CSVGRRERGTDTQYF
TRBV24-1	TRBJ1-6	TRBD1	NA	TGTGCCACCAGTGATGGGGGACAGCTAAATTCACCCCTCCACTTT	CATSDGGQLNSPLHF
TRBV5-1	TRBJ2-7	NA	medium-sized	TGCGCCAGCAGCTTGGGGGGCGGGATTCCCTACGAGCAGTACTTC	CASSLGGGIPYEQYF
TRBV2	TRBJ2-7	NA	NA	TGTGCCAGCAGGACATACAGTGGCTCCTACGGGCAGTACTTC	CASRTYSGSYGQYF
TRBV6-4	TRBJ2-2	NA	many	TGTGCCAGCAGTGATGTGGACACCGGGGAGCTGTTTTTT	CASSDVDTGELFF
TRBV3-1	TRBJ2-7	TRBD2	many	TGTGCCAGCAGCCCGGGACTAGCGGGAGCCTACGAGCAGTACTTC	CASSPGLAGAYEQYF
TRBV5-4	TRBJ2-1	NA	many	TGTGCCAGCAGCTTGGGGCTAGCTAGCGAGCAGTTCTTC	CASSLGLASEQFF
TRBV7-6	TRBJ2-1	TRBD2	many	TGTGCCAGCAGCTTGACTAGCGGGAGCTCTAATGAGCAGTTCTTC	CASSLTSGSSNEQFF
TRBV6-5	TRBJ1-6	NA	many	TGTGCCAGCAGCCACGACGGGGGAACTTATTCACCCCTCCACTTT	CASSHDGGTYSPLHF
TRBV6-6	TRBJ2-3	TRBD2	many	TGTGCCAGCACCACGGGGCGGGGGGGCAGAGATACGCAGTATTTT	CASTTGRGGRDTQYF
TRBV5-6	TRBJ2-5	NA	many	TGTGCCAGCAGCGCAGACGGCTACCAGTACTTC	CASSADGYQYF
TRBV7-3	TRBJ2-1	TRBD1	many	TGTGCCAGCAGCTTAAAGGCGGGACAGGTGTTTCCCTACAATGAGCAGTTCTTC	CASSLKAGQVFPYNEQFF
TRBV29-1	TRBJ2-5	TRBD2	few	TGCAGCGTTGAAGTGGGTAGCGGGAGGCAAGAGACCCAGTACTTC	CSVEVGSGRQETQYF
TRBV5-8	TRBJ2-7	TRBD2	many	TGTGCCAGCAGCCGGACTAGCGGCGAGCAGTACTTC	CASSRTSGEQYF
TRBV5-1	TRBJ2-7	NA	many	TGCGCCAGCAGCTTGGAGTTCGCCTCCTACGAGCAGTACTTC	CASSLEFASYEQYF
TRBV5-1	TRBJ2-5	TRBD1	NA	TGCGCCAGCAGCGCTGGACAGGGAGGCGAGACCCAGTACTTC	CASSAGQGGETQYF
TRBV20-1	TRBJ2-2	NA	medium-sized	TGCAGTGCGATCCCGAACACCGGGGAGCTGTTTTTT	CSAIPNTGELFF
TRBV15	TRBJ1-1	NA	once	TGTGCCACCGGCAGAGATTTGGGGGCTGAAGCTTTCTTT	CATGRDLGAEAFF
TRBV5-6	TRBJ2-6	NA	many	TGTGCCAGCAGCTTGGCCAGGGCGGCCCTGGGCTCTGGGGCCAACGTCCTGACTTTC	CASSLARAALGSGANVLTF
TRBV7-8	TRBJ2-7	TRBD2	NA	TGTGCCAGCAGCGGGACTAGCGGGGGACCGAATTACGAGCAGTACTTC	CASSGTSGGPNYEQYF
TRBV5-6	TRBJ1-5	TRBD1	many	TGTGCCAGCAGCTATGGGACAGGCAATCAGCCCCAGCATTTT	CASSYGTGNQPQHF
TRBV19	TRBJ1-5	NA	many	TGTGCCAGTAGTATTGCGGACAGACGCGGGCCCCAGCATTTT	CASSIADRRGPQHF
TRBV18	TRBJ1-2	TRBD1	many	TGTGCCAGCGGACAGGGGGCCTTGGGCTACACCTTC	CASGQGALGYTF
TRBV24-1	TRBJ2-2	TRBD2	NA	TGTGCCACCAGTGACGCCGGGACTAGCGGGCTGAACACCGGGGAGCTGTTTTTT	CATSDAGTSGLNTGELFF
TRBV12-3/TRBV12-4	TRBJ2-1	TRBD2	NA	TGTGCCAGCAGTTTAGCGCCTAGCGGGAGGATAAATGAGCAGTTCTTC	CASSLAPSGRINEQFF
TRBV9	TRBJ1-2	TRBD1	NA	TGTGCCAGCAGCTCTCTCCCTGGACAGGTTCCCGACTATGGCTACACCTTC	CASSSLPGQVPDYGYTF
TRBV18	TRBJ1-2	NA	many	TGTGCCAGCTCGGGGGACCGCGCTGACGGCTACACCTTC	CASSGDRADGYTF
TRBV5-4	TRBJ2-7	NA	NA	TGTGCCAGCAGCTTGTCAGAAAAGCAGTACTTC	CASSLSEKQYF
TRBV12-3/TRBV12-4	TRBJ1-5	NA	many	TGTGCCAGCAGCGGGAGTTTGGAGGCCAATCAGCCCCAGCATTTT	CASSGSLEANQPQHF
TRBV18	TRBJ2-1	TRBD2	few	TGTGCCAGCTCACCACTGCCTAGCGGGGGGGAAAACAATGAGCAGTTCTTC	CASSPLPSGGENNEQFF
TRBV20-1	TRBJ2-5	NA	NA	TGCAGTGCTAGAGGGTCCGGGAAAGAGACCCAGTACTTC	CSARGSGKETQYF
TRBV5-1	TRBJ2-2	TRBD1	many	TGCGCCAGCAGCCCCGGGACAGGAGTCACCGGGGAGCTGTTTTTT	CASSPGTGVTGELFF
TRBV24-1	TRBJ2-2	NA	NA	TGTGCCACCGAAGAGGCAGGGTTCACCGGGGAGCTGTTTTTT	CATEEAGFTGELFF
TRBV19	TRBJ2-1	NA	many	TGTGCCAGTAGTATAGGGACCGTCTACAATGAGCAGTTCTTC	CASSIGTVYNEQFF
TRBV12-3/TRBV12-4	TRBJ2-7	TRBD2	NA	TGTGCCAGCAAGGAAGGCGGGAGTCAAGAGCAGTACTTC	CASKEGGSQEQYF
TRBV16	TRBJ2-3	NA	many	TGTGCCAGCAGCCTACATGAGGGAACAGATACGCAGTATTTT	CASSLHEGTDTQYF
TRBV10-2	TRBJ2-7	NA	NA	TGCGCCAGCCAGGCGGGTACCTACGAGCAGTACTTC	CASQAGTYEQYF
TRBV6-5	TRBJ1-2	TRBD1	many	TGTGCCAGCAGAAGGGACAGCTATGGCTACACCTTC	CASRRDSYGYTF
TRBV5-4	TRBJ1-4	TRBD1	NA	TGTGACAGCAGCTCCCAGGGGGTGGATGAAAAACTGTTTTTT	CDSSSQGVDEKLFF
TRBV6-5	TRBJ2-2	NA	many	TGTGCCAGCAGTTACTCTGGCTCGTTGACCGGGGAGCTGTTTTTT	CASSYSGSLTGELFF
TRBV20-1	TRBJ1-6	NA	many	TGCAGTGCTAGCTTTGGTGGGGGCTATAATTCACCCCTCCACTTT	CSASFGGGYNSPLHF
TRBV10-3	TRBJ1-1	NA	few	TGTGCCGCCCAATTAAGTCCGAACACTGAAGCTTTCTTT	CAAQLSPNTEAFF
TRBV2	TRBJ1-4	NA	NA	TGTGCCAGCGATCGGAGCCATAATGAAAAACTGTTTTTT	CASDRSHNEKLFF
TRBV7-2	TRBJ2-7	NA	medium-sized	TGTGCCAGCAGCAGCTTTTACTACGAGCAGTACTTC	CASSSFYYEQYF
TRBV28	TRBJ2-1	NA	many	TGTGCCAGCAGTTCACAGGGTGCGGCCATCCTCAATGAGCAGTTCTTC	CASSSQGAAILNEQFF
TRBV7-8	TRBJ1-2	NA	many	TGTGCCAGCACCGGCGAGGTGGCGATCTATGGCTACACCTTC	CASTGEVAIYGYTF
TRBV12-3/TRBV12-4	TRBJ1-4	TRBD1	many	TGTGCCAGCAGTCTCGGACAGGGGACCCCTAATGAAAAACTGTTTTTT	CASSLGQGTPNEKLFF